This section outlines one TCR beta chain sequence together with its context. The source of the sample is a study of identical twins. CDR3 length equals 14 residues. The V gene's germline CDR1 is SGHVS and CDR2 FNYEAQ. V lost 2 bases and J lost 5; bases outside the gene matches: 4. TCRdb re-called the 5' RACE reads with MiXCR, one entry per CDR3 protein. This table has hundreds of thousands of distinct CDR3 sequences, around a sixth appearing once. These same data were also listed under a study on T cells expressing NK-cell markers.

The sample comprised PBMCs. The TCR sequence derives from a woman younger than 35 in good health. The chain employs TRBV7-6 and TRBJ1-1, with TRBD1 matching 8 bases. The CDR3 here is CASSLYDRGTEAFF. In DNA, the CDR3 is TGTGCCAGCAGCTTATACGACAGGGGTACTGAAGCTTTCTTT.